The 9 T cell receptor beta chains below come from one sample, sequenced in a study of identical twins. MiXCR, run by TCRdb on the 5' RACE reads, gives a single entry per CDR3 protein. Among some 790,000 distinct CDR3 sequences listed, roughly 18% were seen once. The same sample was also used in a study of T cells expressing NK-cell markers.

Sequencing used PBMCs. The receptor source for this set is a woman aged 18-29 years in good health.

This clonotype has a count of ten or more. This chain connects TRBV5-1 to TRBJ2-1; 9 bases fit TRBD1. V was pared by 6 bases and J by 3 bases, with 22 bases of the junction left unmatched. CDR1 and CDR2 from the germline V gene are SGHRS and YFSETQ. CDR3 length: 20 residues. The CDR3, as DNA: TGCGCCAGCACCACAAGGGGACTCCCCAAGGGGACAGGGAACTACAATGAGCAGTTCTTC. Encoded protein: CASTTRGLPKGTGNYNEQFF.

The chain uses TRBV6-2 or TRBV6-3 and TRBJ1-2; D unclear. This CDR3 has 13 amino acids. Germline V CDR1 and CDR2: MNHEY, SVGEGT. V was clipped by 2 bases and J by 4 bases, with 8 bases between them. CDR3 sequence reads: CASSYRRLYGYTF. CDR3 nucleotides: TGTGCCAGCAGTTACAGGCGACTCTATGGCTACACCTTC.

V and J are TRBV7-9 and TRBJ2-5, with D perhaps TRBD2 (6 bases). V lost 1 base and J 7 bases, leaving 13 bases between the germline ends. Germline V gene sequence: CDR1 SEHNR, CDR2 FQNEAQ (reference sequence). CDR3 length equals 14 residues. The CDR3 nucleotides are TGTGCCAGCAGCTTAGTAGCGGCCTTAGGGACCCAGTACTTC. Translating it yields CASSLVAALGTQYF.

The chain links TRBV6-7 to TRBJ1-2, with 11 bases aligning to TRBD1. TRBV6-7 is known as an ORF, though its function is uncertain. CDR3 size: 22 residues. V lost 0 bases and J lost 8; bases outside the gene matches: 26. The CDR3: CASSYSVGVKRRGQGARKGYTF. The CDR3 region has the DNA TGTGCCAGCAGTTACTCGGTCGGCGTTAAACGGCGTGGACAGGGGGCGCGAAAAGGCTACACCTTC.

This clonotype was seen at least ten times. DNA of the CDR3: TGCGCCAGCAGTCAAACGCGTAACGCTAACGAAGCTTTCTTT. This sequence encodes CASSQTRNANEAFF. The chain is built from TRBV5-1 and TRBJ1-1; D remains ambiguous. The germline V and J ends were trimmed by 5 bases and 8 bases, with 19 bases remaining between them. CDR3 length: 14 residues. Germline lookup yields CDR1 SGHRS and CDR2 YFSETQ.

This clonotype has only a few counts. The V gene is TRBV12-3 or TRBV12-4, the J gene TRBJ2-3; no clear D. Trimming shortened V by 7 bases and J by 2 bases, and 10 bases separated the two germline ends. The CDR3 is 13 residues long. CDR3 sequence reads: CASTLTSTDTQYF. Here the CDR3 DNA reads TGTGCCAGCACCCTGACTTCCACAGATACGCAGTATTTT.

The chain employs TRBV7-2 and TRBJ2-5; 9 bases are shared with TRBD1. The germline V gene encodes CDR1 SGHTA and CDR2 FQGNSA. The CDR3 has 14 residues. Germline trimming cut 6 bases from V and 4 bases from J; bases unmatched to any gene: 6. The CDR3 is CASRPGQGGETQYF. As DNA, the CDR3 is TGTGCCAGCAGGCCGGGACAGGGTGGAGAGACCCAGTACTTC.

The chain combines TRBV20-1 with TRBJ2-7, with 8 bases identical to TRBD2. CDR3 length: 15 residues. Germline V gene sequence: CDR1 DFQATT, CDR2 SNEGSKA (reference sequence). V lost 0 bases, J lost 4 bases, and 8 bases stayed unmatched. DNA for the CDR3: TGCAGTGCTAGAGATATGAGCGGGAGTAAGTACGAGCAGTACTTC. This gives the protein CSARDMSGSKYEQYF.

This chain links TRBV11-2 with TRBJ2-2, with 9 bases fitting TRBD2. The CDR3 runs 20 residues. The germline V gene has CDR1 SGHAT and CDR2 FQNNGV. J gave up 5 bases and V 5 bases, and 21 bases lay outside the gene matches. CDR3: CASSPPEAGGPVTVTGELFF. CDR3 bases: TGTGCCAGCAGCCCACCGGAAGCGGGAGGCCCCGTAACAGTTACCGGGGAGCTGTTTTTT.